This paragraph reports one TCR beta chain. This clone's antigen is unknown. Base qualities are not provided; no much larger clone lies one nucleotide away. This entry comes from a study of T cell changes during pregnancy in multiple sclerosis (dated by TCRdb to between 2018 and 2021). Regarding the study in general: The study looked at changes in the T cell repertoire across pregnancy in women with multiple sclerosis.

The cysteine opens and the phenylalanine closes a CDR3 of 13 amino acids. The entry retains the CDR3 DNA only, 39 bases that are in frame from base 1. The germline V gene specifies MRHNA as CDR1 and SNTAGT as CDR2. V is pared back by 4 bases and J by 1 base, with 7 bases lying between the germline termini. Library preparation employed the immunoSEQ multiplex PCR assay. TCRdb took over this immuneACCESS table, retaining in-frame rearrangements with V and J assigned. Such tables are incomplete; in checked studies, under half of the missing clones stem from an unresolved V gene, and the remainder is unexplained. This sample gives some 62,000 clones in total; roughly 90% of them show up just once. The ten largest clones capture about 2.7% of the sample.

The material sequenced was peripheral blood, taken in the second trimester of pregnancy. Recombination joined TRBV6-4 with TRBJ1-1; no D gene call is confident. The source of this sequence is a female donor in good health, enrolled as a control in a pregnancy study. CDR3 region: CASSAYSNTEAFF. The nucleotide sequence reads TGTGCCAGCAGTGCTTACTCGAACACTGAAGCTTTCTTT.